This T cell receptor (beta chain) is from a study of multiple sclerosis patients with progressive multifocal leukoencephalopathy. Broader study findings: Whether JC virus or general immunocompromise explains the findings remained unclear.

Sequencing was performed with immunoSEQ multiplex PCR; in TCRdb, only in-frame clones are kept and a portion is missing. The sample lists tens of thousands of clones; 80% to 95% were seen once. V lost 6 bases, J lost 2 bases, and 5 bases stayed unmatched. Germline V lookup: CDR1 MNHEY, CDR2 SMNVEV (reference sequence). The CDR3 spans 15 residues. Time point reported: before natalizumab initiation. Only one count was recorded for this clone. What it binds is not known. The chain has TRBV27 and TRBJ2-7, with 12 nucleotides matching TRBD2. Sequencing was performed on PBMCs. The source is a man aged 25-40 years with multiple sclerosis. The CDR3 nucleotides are TGTGCCAGCAGCCCTAGCGGGAGGGCAGCCTACGAGCAGTACTTC. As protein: CASSPSGRAAYEQYF.